This TCR beta chain was recorded in a study of T-cell reconstitution after alpha-beta-depleted transplantation in children. Study-wide findings and caveats: T-cell counts and diversity were attributed mostly to newly produced T cells one year after transplant. Expanded graft clones, several hundred of them, were reportedly the source of alpha-beta T cells about two months after transplant.

In regard to this clonotype: The antigen remains unidentified.

Trimming removed 10 bases from V and 3 bases from J, with 18 bases in between. This CDR3 is 15 amino acids long. CDR1 MDHEN and CDR2 SYDVKM come from the germline V gene. It was with unique molecular identifiers that the TCRbeta library was prepared. TCRdb independently ran MiXCR on the PCR reads; one entry per CDR3 protein. Here the sample spans about 510,000 distinct CDR3 sequences, approximately 10% being singletons. V is TRBV28 and J is TRBJ2-2; D remains unclear. The sequenced sample was PBMCs, mostly from graft donor cells, obtained 180 days after TCRalphabeta/CD19-depleted stem cell transplant. The receptor comes from a female patient aged 2-9 years who had a stem cell transplant for aplastic anemia, so the T cells may come from the graft donor. CDR3 DNA: TGTGCCACTTCCAGTGCCCCGAGTGACACCGGGGAGCTGTTTTTT. Translated, it gives CATSSAPSDTGELFF.